A single T cell receptor (beta chain) is shown here with its context. At least ten counts were recorded for this clonotype. What antigen it recognizes has not been identified. Base qualities are not at hand, and no much larger clone is one base apart. These data are taken from a study of T cell repertoires in cytomegalovirus infection (dated by TCRdb to between 2018 and 2021). Context from the whole study: The HLA type of each donor mattered for the analysis, because public TCR beta signatures pointed to carriage of CMV infection along with the matching HLA type. Beyond this particular receptor, the publication reports: The ex vivo response was dominated by HLA-C-restricted CMV-specific TCR beta clonotypes, which also provided the single most frequent clonotype in two of eight donors. Cumulative frequency of public TCR beta family members discriminated carriers of CMV infection plus the relevant HLA type in this cohort and an independent approximately 370-donor cohort.

Sequencing used an Illumina HiSeq 1500. TCRdb passed the public sequencing reads through fastp at Q25 and MiXCR, retaining productive beta sequences. Rows with a matching CDR3 protein are joined into one entry that keeps the most common DNA and genes. The sample table contains nearly 650,000 distinct CDR3 sequences; only one count was recorded for 24% of them. In total, the top ten clones hold around 7.6% of the sample. Measured from the cysteine to the phenylalanine, the CDR3 is 15 residues long. Solely the CDR3 DNA is kept, with 45 bases framed from the first base. V was cut back by 1 base and J by 4 bases, leaving a gap of 11 bases between them. Based on the germline V gene, the CDR1 and CDR2 sequences are SGHVS and FNYEAQ.

The V and J segments used are TRBV7-6 and TRBJ2-1; TRBD2 is a possible D gene, resting on 5 matching bases. The sample comprised CD8+ T cells from PBMCs. The sequence was obtained from a human donor in good health (CMV status not recorded). Some clones in this sample may be carry-over from other donors' samples. The DNA reads as follows: TGTGCCAGCAGCTTAGAGGTGGGAGAATACAATGAGCAGTTCTTC. Translation gives CASSLEVGEYNEQFF.